This T cell receptor beta chain was sequenced during a study of radiotherapy plus CTLA-4 blockade in lung cancer. The wider study: Objective responses arose in approximately 20% of patients, and under 40% experienced disease control. Study-wide results and caveats: Early blood T cell clone dynamics reportedly forecast response best, with interferon-beta. Once radiotherapy plus ipilimumab had been given, TCR clones derived from tumor expanded in blood.

Each patient with chemo-refractory metastatic non-small-cell lung cancer was treated with focal radiation plus CTLA-4 blockade using ipilimumab. About this clone: The antigen is unknown.

Repertoires were generated with immunoSEQ multiplex PCR, while TCRdb's copy carries only in-frame clones and drops some. This table holds over 80,000 clones, approximately 83% found once. This TCR was recovered from a human donor with non-small cell lung cancer who had stable disease on radiotherapy plus ipilimumab. Sequencing was performed on peripheral blood, taken from a patient treated with radiotherapy plus ipilimumab.

The DNA for the CDR3 is TGTGCCAGCAGCTTAGGGCTTAAAGAGACCCAGTACTTC. It encodes CASSLGLKETQYF. The V and J genes are TRBV11-3 and TRBJ2-5; no clear D gene. The CDR3 loop spans 13 amino acids. Between the trimmed V and J ends, which lost 1 base and 3 bases, there was a span of 6 bases. CDR1 and CDR2 (germline): SGHNT, YENEEA.